This TCR beta chain was identified during a study of control samples from healthy donors and cancer patients. Generated by immunoSEQ multiplex PCR, the TCRdb table keeps only in-frame clones and is missing some. The sample gives around 190,000 clones, over 85% of which show up once; roughly 1.3% is in the top ten. This clone was counted a single time. Trimming cost V 4 bases and J 5 bases; bases outside gene matches: 13. The length of the CDR3 is 19 residues. CDR1 is LGHDT, CDR2 YNNKEL, per germline (reference sequence). The sequenced sample consisted of blood. The chain links TRBV3-1 (or the pseudogene TRBV3-2) to TRBJ2-1; 14 positions match TRBD2. The receptor's source is a man in his thirties or forties in good health. CDR3 loop: CASSPGWGLAGETHNEQFF. The CDR3 nucleotides are TGTGCCAGCAGCCCCGGCTGGGGACTAGCGGGGGAAACGCACAATGAGCAGTTCTTC.